Below, 32 T cell receptor beta chains from the same sample are listed, as sequenced in a study of shared clonotypes between healthy human individuals. TCRdb's table, derived via immunoSEQ multiplex PCR, lists solely in-frame clones and lacks some. The sample has about 2.3 million clones, 85% to 95% seen once; the top ten hold around 0.4%. The sequenced sample was naive CD4+ T cells from PBMCs. The subset: CD45RA+ positively selected. These receptors were collected from a young man in good health. Some clones in this sample may be carry-over from other donors' samples.

V and J are TRBV6-1 and TRBJ1-1; no clear D gene. V gave up 5 bases and J gave up 1 base, with 8 bases separating them. The CDR3 has 13 amino acids. Germline values: CDR1 MNHNS, CDR2 SASEGT. This CDR3 is CASSTLGNTEAFF. CDR3 bases: TGTGCCAGCAGTACCTTAGGGAACACTGAAGCTTTCTTT.

The chain couples TRBV28 to TRBJ1-5; the D is unclear. The CDR3 contains 15 residues. V shed 4 bases and J shed 4 bases, with 14 bases lying between them. Germline lookup yields CDR1 MDHEN and CDR2 SYDVKM. The CDR3 DNA reads TGTGCCAGCAGTTCGCACGGCCCGTCGAATCAGCCCCAGCATTTT. Translating it yields CASSSHGPSNQPQHF.

The CDR3 here is CASSPGTSGRWADTQYF. As DNA, the CDR3 is TGTGCCAGCAGCCCTGGGACTAGCGGGAGGTGGGCAGATACGCAGTATTTT. The J gene is TRBJ2-3, the V gene TRBV7-9, with 15 bases aligning to TRBD2. Trimming at V came to 5 bases and at J to 4 bases, leaving 7 bases not matched to a gene. Germline CDR1 SEHNR, CDR2 FQNEAQ (reference sequence). The CDR3 length is 17 residues.

This rearrangement joins TRBV9 to TRBJ2-3, with D possibly matching TRBD2 (5 bases). The CDR3 contains 17 residues. V was trimmed by 1 base and J by 2 bases, leaving 17 bases between them. Germline CDR1 reads SGDLS; CDR2 reads YYNGEE. The CDR3 DNA reads as TGTGCCAGCAGCGTAAGTCGACTAACGACTTACACAGATACGCAGTATTTT. Protein sequence: CASSVSRLTTYTDTQYF.

This clone was seen a single time. The rearrangement uses TRBV15 and TRBJ1-5, with D tentatively TRBD1 (5 bases). CDR1 and CDR2 from the germline V gene are LNHNV and YYDKDF (reference sequence). V shed 0 bases and J shed 3 bases, with 15 bases lying between them. This CDR3 region has 17 residues. The CDR3 sequence: CATSREGGGAINQPQHF. CDR3 bases: TGTGCCACCAGCAGAGAAGGCGGTGGGGCAATCAATCAGCCCCAGCATTTT.

The chain has TRBV28 and TRBJ1-2; a weak D match, TRBD1 (5 bases). With 6 bases removed from V and 4 bases from J, the gap between germline ends came to 18 bases. This CDR3 spans 15 amino acids. In germline, CDR1 is MDHEN, CDR2 SYDVKM. The CDR3 spells CASRLGGGGGYGYTF. CDR3 DNA: TGTGCCAGCAGGTTGGGAGGCGGGGGGGGCTATGGCTACACCTTC.

This clone was found once. This chain connects TRBV9 to TRBJ2-5, with TRBD2 matching 8 bases. The germline V gene encodes CDR1 SGDLS and CDR2 YYNGEE. V lost 1 base and J lost 3; bases outside the gene matches: 2. The CDR3 is 14 amino acids. CDR3 protein: CASSVYGGEETQYF. The CDR3 bases are TGTGCCAGCAGCGTATACGGGGGGGAAGAGACCCAGTACTTC.

The CDR3 sequence: CASSPSPGLAGGLHEQYF. In DNA form, the CDR3 reads TGTGCCAGCAGTCCATCCCCCGGGCTAGCGGGGGGTTTGCACGAGCAGTACTTC. The gene calls are TRBV28 and TRBJ2-7; 11 nucleotides match TRBD2. This CDR3 is built from 18 residues. Germline V gene lookup returns CDR1 MDHEN and CDR2 SYDVKM. V lost 5 bases to trimming and J lost 5 bases; unmatched junction nucleotides: 17.

This clone was counted a single time. The V and J genes are TRBV29-1 and TRBJ1-2; D gene unclear. This CDR3 has 12 amino acids. Trimming left V 7 bases short and J 4 bases short, with 13 bases between. Germline V gene sequence: CDR1 SQVTM, CDR2 ANQGSEA. This CDR3 is CSAVQGSYGYTF. In DNA form, the CDR3 reads TGCAGCGCCGTCCAAGGGTCCTATGGCTACACCTTC.

CDR3 DNA: TGTGCCTGGAGTGTGGGGCTGGGACTAGCGACCTCCTACAATGAGCAGTTCTTC. Translated, it gives CAWSVGLGLATSYNEQFF. V and J are TRBV30 and TRBJ2-1; 10 bases line up with TRBD2. The germline V gene encodes CDR1 GTSNPN and CDR2 SVGIG (reference sequence). The CDR3 runs 18 residues. V lost 0 bases and J lost 0; bases outside the gene matches: 8.

The chain links TRBV20-1 to TRBJ2-1; D perhaps matches TRBD2 (6 bases). Per germline, CDR1 DFQATT and CDR2 SNEGSKA (reference sequence). The CDR3 is made up of 11 amino acids. Trimming left V 6 bases short and J 12 bases short, with 15 bases between. CDR3 loop: CSATTMGGQFF. Here the CDR3 DNA reads TGCAGTGCCACAACGATGGGAGGGCAGTTCTTC.

The chain joins TRBV9 to TRBJ2-1; unclear D gene. The V gene lost 0 bases and the J gene lost 0 bases, with 10 bases spanning the gap. This CDR3 has 16 amino acids. CDR1 and CDR2 from the germline V gene are SGDLS and YYNGEE. CDR3 loop: CASSVALASSYNEQFF. The CDR3 DNA is TGTGCCAGCAGCGTAGCTCTTGCGAGCTCCTACAATGAGCAGTTCTTC.

V gene TRBV5-1 combines with J gene TRBJ2-5; D not certain. CDR1 is SGHRS and CDR2 is YFSETQ in the germline V gene. The length of the CDR3 is 15 residues. V lost 3 bases to trimming and J lost 2 bases, with 14 bases between them. In nucleotides, the CDR3 is TGCGCCAGCAGCTCAGCTTTAGCAGGACAAGAGACCCAGTACTTC. Protein: CASSSALAGQETQYF.

The chain couples TRBV27 to TRBJ2-1, with 12 bases fitting TRBD2. J lost 4 bases, V lost 5 bases, and 15 bases had no gene match. The CDR3 is 19 amino acids. Germline V lookup: CDR1 MNHEY, CDR2 SMNVEV (reference sequence). In DNA form, the CDR3 reads TGTGCCAGCAGTCAACGGACTAGCGGGGTCCTCGGCCTTTACAATGAGCAGTTCTTC. It encodes CASSQRTSGVLGLYNEQFF.

This clone turned up a few times. V and J are TRBV15 and TRBJ2-7; D is perhaps TRBD2 (5 bases). Trimming shortened V by 1 base and J by 3 bases, and 10 bases separated the two germline ends. Germline-derived CDR1 and CDR2 are LNHNV and YYDKDF (reference sequence). CDR3 length equals 14 residues. This CDR3 reads CATSRGRGIYEQYF. The CDR3 DNA follows: TGTGCCACCAGCAGAGGACGGGGAATCTACGAGCAGTACTTC.

This chain joins TRBV28 and TRBJ1-6; D might be TRBD1 (5 bases). The length of the CDR3 is 15 residues. Germline V gene lookup returns CDR1 MDHEN and CDR2 SYDVKM. V was shortened by 5 bases and J by 4 bases, with 12 bases between the two germline ends. The CDR3 DNA sequence: TGTGCCAGCAGTCACCGGGACGGATATAATTCACCCCTCCACTTT. Translating it yields CASSHRDGYNSPLHF. The full variable domain, in which reference TRBV28 and TRBJ1-6 provide the parts outside the CDR3, is DVKVTQSSRYLVKRTGEKVFLECVQDMDHENMFWYRQDPGLGLRLIYFSYDVKMKEKGDIPEGYSVSREKKERFSLILESASTNQTSMYLCASSHRDGYNSPLHFGNGTRLTVT.

This sequence joins TRBV27 and TRBJ2-1; TRBD2 matches 14 bases. V lost 2 bases, J lost 6 bases, and 6 bases stayed unmatched. CDR3 length: 17 amino acids. The germline CDR1 and CDR2 sequences are MNHEY and SMNVEV (reference sequence). This CDR3 reads CASSLPLGLAGGNEQFF. The CDR3 nucleotides are TGTGCCAGCAGTTTACCGCTCGGACTAGCGGGAGGCAATGAGCAGTTCTTC.

V is TRBV9 and J is TRBJ2-7; D uncertain. CDR3 size: 13 residues. Trimming left V 2 bases short and J 3 bases short, with 9 bases between. CDR1 is SGDLS and CDR2 is YYNGEE in the germline V gene. The CDR3 loop reads CASSVRPHYEQYF. CDR3 nucleotides: TGTGCCAGCAGCGTCCGGCCCCACTACGAGCAGTACTTC.

This clone came up a few times. The chain uses TRBV28 and TRBJ1-2, with D unclear. The CDR3 has 13 amino acids. Trimming left V 6 bases short and J 7 bases short, with 15 bases between. In germline, CDR1 is MDHEN, CDR2 SYDVKM. The CDR3 sequence: CASRAQPRAGYTF. CDR3 in DNA: TGTGCCAGCAGGGCTCAGCCCCGGGCTGGCTACACCTTC.

The chain couples TRBV10-3 to TRBJ2-7, with 9 bases matching TRBD1. This CDR3 has 13 residues. The germline CDR1 and CDR2 sequences are ENHRY and SYGVKD. V lost 6 bases, J lost 6 bases, and 6 bases stayed unmatched. Written as DNA, the CDR3 is TGTGCCATCAGACAACAGGGGGCAAGCGAGCAGTACTTC. It translates to CAIRQQGASEQYF.

CDR3 loop: CASSRVPTGGGYNEQFF. The CDR3 nucleotides are TGCGCCAGCAGCCGGGTGCCGACAGGGGGAGGCTACAATGAGCAGTTCTTC. V and J are TRBV5-1 and TRBJ2-1; 9 bases fit TRBD1. The V and J ends lost 4 bases and 3 bases, in that order; junction bases with no gene match: 11. Germline assignment: CDR1 SGHRS and CDR2 YFSETQ. This CDR3 has 17 residues.

The chain is built from TRBV6-5 and TRBJ2-5, with TRBD1 as a possible D gene (5 bases). Deletions cut 2 bases from V and 5 bases from J, with 12 bases between. The CDR3 contains 14 residues. Germline values: CDR1 MNHEY, CDR2 SVGAGI. The DNA of the CDR3 is TGTGCCAGCAGTTACCTCCAGGGTTCGGAGACCCAGTACTTC. This gives the protein CASSYLQGSETQYF.

CDR3 in DNA: TGTGCCAGCTCCGTTGAGGGATTCAACTATGGCTACACCTTC. It translates to CASSVEGFNYGYTF. The genes are TRBV18 and TRBJ1-2, with D unresolved. This CDR3 spans 14 amino acids. Germline CDR1 KGHSH, CDR2 LQKENI. The V and J ends lost 6 bases and 2 bases respectively, with 13 bases between them.

This clone was seen just once. This chain uses TRBV7-2 with TRBJ2-2; D might be TRBD2 (5 bases). This CDR3 spans 14 amino acids. The germline V and J ends were trimmed by 6 bases and 7 bases, with 15 bases remaining between them. The germline gives CDR1 SGHTA, CDR2 FQGNSA. The CDR3 spells CASRGGSTDGELFF. CDR3 nucleotides: TGTGCCAGCAGGGGTGGGAGCACGGACGGGGAGCTGTTTTTT.

V and J are TRBV11-3 and TRBJ2-7, with no clear D. Germline-derived CDR1 and CDR2 are SGHNT and YENEEA. V gave up 5 bases and J gave up 3 bases, with 20 bases separating them. The CDR3 sequence is 16 residues long. In DNA form, the CDR3 reads TGTGCCAGCAGCCGGAGAGCACAACGATACCACTACGAGCAGTACTTC. This codes for CASSRRAQRYHYEQYF.

The chain links TRBV6-6 to TRBJ2-1; weak D call: TRBD2 (6 bases). This CDR3 is 14 amino acids long. The V end was cut by 5 bases, the J end by 4 bases, with 12 bases between. Germline CDR1 is MNHNY and CDR2 is SVGAGI (reference sequence). The CDR3 DNA reads TGTGCCAGCAGTCACGGACTAACGTACAATGAGCAGTTCTTC. Translating gives CASSHGLTYNEQFF.

The chain has TRBV5-5 and TRBJ2-1; 10 bases line up with TRBD2. The CDR3 is 17 residues long. Germline loops: CDR1 SGHKS, CDR2 YYEKEE (reference sequence). V gave up 2 bases and J gave up 4 bases; unmatched junction bases: 9. This chain's CDR3 is CASSFPKLAGSYNEQFF. CDR3 in DNA: TGTGCCAGCAGCTTTCCGAAACTAGCGGGGTCTTACAATGAGCAGTTCTTC.

The chain combines TRBV11-3 with TRBJ2-2, with D tentatively TRBD1 (6 bases). V lost 5 bases to trimming and J lost 6 bases, with 10 bases between them. The germline gives CDR1 SGHNT, CDR2 YENEEA. The CDR3 runs to 13 residues. CDR3 DNA: TGTGCCAGCAGCGCCAGGGGAGCCGGGGAGCTGTTTTTT. Its protein product is CASSARGAGELFF.

This clone was seen a single time. This chain joins TRBV28 and TRBJ1-2; no clear D gene. CDR1 and CDR2 from the germline V gene are MDHEN and SYDVKM. Trimming left V 2 bases short and J 1 base short, with 11 bases between. This CDR3 is built from 15 residues. CDR3 sequence (DNA): TGTGCCAGCAGTTTAGCAAGGACGGGTAACTATGGCTACACCTTC. Encoded protein: CASSLARTGNYGYTF.

In nucleotides, the CDR3 is TGTGCCAGCAGTAGCCATGCCCTCTATGGCTACACCTTC. Encoded protein: CASSSHALYGYTF. This rearrangement joins TRBV28 to TRBJ1-2; D is ambiguous. This CDR3 is built from 13 residues. Germline lookup yields CDR1 MDHEN and CDR2 SYDVKM. Trimming shortened V by 5 bases and J by 4 bases, and 11 bases separated the two germline ends.

This chain joins TRBV6-6 and TRBJ1-4, with D uncertain. Looked up from germline, CDR1 is MNHNY and CDR2 is SVGAGI (reference sequence). There are 15 residues in the CDR3. Between the trimmed V and J ends, which lost 0 bases and 5 bases, there was a span of 10 bases. The CDR3 region has the DNA TGTGCCAGCAGTTACTCTGGTGGTCCGAATGAAAAACTGTTTTTT. It is translated as CASSYSGGPNEKLFF.

The rearrangement links TRBV7-2 to TRBJ2-3; TRBD2 matches at 7 bases. V was clipped by 5 bases and J by 2 bases; unmatched bases: 10. The CDR3 spans 16 residues. The V gene's germline CDR1 is SGHTA and CDR2 FQGNSA. CDR3 coding DNA: TGTGCCAGCAGCGGGGGTCGCGCGGGAGCCACAGATACGCAGTATTTT. Its translation is CASSGGRAGATDTQYF.